These 28 T cell receptor beta chains were all obtained from the same sample, sequenced in a study of T cells in Graves' hyperthyroidism and ophthalmopathy. There were TCR beta CDR3 regions amplified from RNA transcripts. With the HTBI primer set, the TCR CDR3 went through a first round of RT-PCR. Via MiXCR, TCRdb re-called the multiplex PCR reads, giving one row per CDR3 protein. This sample carries about 500,000 distinct CDR3 sequences, around 17% of them seen once, and the ten largest clones take 18%. The sequenced sample consisted of blood. The receptors originated from a woman younger than 30 with Graves' hyperthyroidism.

This clonotype was seen a handful of times. The V and J genes are TRBV7-2 and TRBJ2-3; TRBD2 matches 7 bases. This CDR3 has 12 amino acids. V lost 11 bases, J lost 0 bases, and 2 bases stayed unmatched. Germline V gene data show CDR1 as SGHTA and CDR2 as FQGNSA. DNA for the CDR3: TGTGCCGGTAGCGGGAGCACAGATACGCAGTATTTT. As protein: CAGSGSTDTQYF.

V usage is TRBV27 and J usage is TRBJ2-2; D possibly corresponds to TRBD2 (6 bases). Germline V gene lookup returns CDR1 MNHEY and CDR2 SMNVEV (reference sequence). With 2 bases removed from V and 8 bases from J, the gap between germline ends came to 21 bases. The CDR3 covers 17 residues. CDR3 nucleotides: TGTGCCAGCAGTTTAAGGTTGGCGGGGTTGAGTACGGGGGAGCTGTTTTTT. This codes for CASSLRLAGLSTGELFF.

This clonotype was seen only a few times. The chain recombines TRBV5-1 with TRBJ2-7; D possibly matches TRBD1 or TRBD2 (6 bases each). Germline-derived CDR1 and CDR2 are SGHRS and YFSETQ. V lost 4 bases and J lost 4, with 27 bases in between. The CDR3 covers 18 residues. CDR3: CASSPGLSGQGRTYEQYF. The CDR3 DNA reads as TGCGCCAGCAGCCCCGGTCTATCCGGGCAGGGGAGGACATACGAGCAGTACTTC.

The V call is TRBV5-4, the J call TRBJ1-1; D is uncertain. The CDR3 sequence is 14 residues long. Germline CDR1 SGHNT, CDR2 YYREEE (reference sequence). The V end was cut by 1 base, the J end by 0 bases, with 7 bases between. CDR3 sequence: CASSLMNMNTEAFF. CDR3 bases: TGTGCCAGCAGCTTGATGAATATGAACACTGAAGCTTTCTTT.

The CDR3 nucleotides read TGTGCCAGCTCACCACCGATCACAGCTGGAAACACCATATATTTT. Translating gives CASSPPITAGNTIYF. This chain links TRBV18 with TRBJ1-3, with D hard to call. The CDR3 spans 15 residues. The V gene's germline CDR1 is KGHSH and CDR2 LQKENI. V was clipped by 0 bases and J by 2 bases, with 8 bases between them.

The chain carries TRBV7-2 and TRBJ2-5, with 7 positions matching TRBD1. The CDR3 spans 13 residues. In germline, CDR1 is SGHTA, CDR2 FQGNSA. The V gene end was trimmed by 6 bases and the J gene end by 4 bases; junction bases not matched to a gene: 5. For the CDR3, the DNA is TGTGCCAGCAGTCAACGACAGGGAGAGACCCAGTACTTC. This codes for CASSQRQGETQYF. The full variable domain, rest sourced from reference TRBV7-2 and TRBJ2-5, is GAGVSQSPSNKVTEKGKDVELRCDPISGHTALYWYRQSLGQGLEFLIYFQGNSAPDKSGLPSDRFSAERTGGSVSTLTIQRTQQEDSAVYLCASSQRQGETQYFGPGTRLLVL.

The CDR3 loop reads CSVVQGGETQYF. Written as DNA, the CDR3 is TGCAGCGTTGTCCAGGGCGGCGAGACCCAGTACTTC. The rearrangement uses TRBV29-1 and TRBJ2-5, with TRBD1 as a possible D gene (5 bases). V dropped 4 bases and J dropped 5 bases, with 11 bases sitting between them. CDR3 length: 12 amino acids. CDR1 is SQVTM, CDR2 ANQGSEA, per germline. The full variable domain, in which reference TRBV29-1 and TRBJ2-5 provide the parts outside the CDR3, is SAVISQKPSRDICQRGTSLTIQCQVDSQVTMMFWYRQQPGQSLTLIATANQGSEATYESGFVIDKFPISRPNLTFSTLTVSNMSPEDSSIYLCSVVQGGETQYFGPGTRLLVL.

This clonotype came up a few times. This chain links TRBV7-2 with TRBJ1-6, with D uncertain. The germline V gene encodes CDR1 SGHTA and CDR2 FQGNSA. Trimming removed 5 bases from V and 9 bases from J, with 23 bases in between. This CDR3 spans 17 amino acids. CDR3 region: CASSLRTVGIIGSPLHF. The CDR3 DNA is TGTGCCAGCAGCCTCAGGACGGTCGGGATAATTGGTTCACCCCTCCACTTT.

This clonotype was counted ten times or more. The rearrangement links TRBV7-9 to TRBJ2-3; 9 bases match TRBD1. This CDR3 spans 16 amino acids. Germline assignment: CDR1 SEHNR and CDR2 FQNEAQ (reference sequence). V shed 1 base, J shed 5 bases, and the junction held 7 bases outside the gene matches. CDR3: CASSLVGQGFRDTQYF. The CDR3 DNA follows: TGTGCCAGCAGCTTAGTAGGACAGGGGTTTAGAGATACGCAGTATTTT.

This clonotype was seen many times. This chain uses TRBV28 with TRBJ2-1, with 11 bases identical to TRBD2. CDR1 MDHEN and CDR2 SYDVKM come from the germline V gene. The CDR3 covers 18 residues. V was clipped by 6 bases and J by 9 bases; unmatched bases: 19. The DNA for the CDR3 is TGTGCCAGCAGGCCCGTCGGGGCTAGCGGGAGGAGGAACAGTGAGCAGTTCTTC. It codes for CASRPVGASGRRNSEQFF.

About this clonotype itself: A read error is possible here, since a much larger clone lies one base away. The chain is built from TRBV27 and TRBJ2-3; D is undetermined. TRBJ1-5 explains the end of the DNA better; the J call may be wrong. Germline CDR1 MNHEY, CDR2 SMNVEV (reference sequence). CDR3 length: 13 amino acids. The DNA for the CDR3 is TGTGCCAGCAGTTCACCCCCAATCGATACGCAGCATTTT. Its protein product is CASSSPPIDTQHF.

The chain joins TRBV25-1 to TRBJ2-2; perhaps TRBD2 as D (5 bases). This CDR3 has 15 residues. Germline V gene sequence: CDR1 MGHDK, CDR2 SYGVNS. V shed 10 bases and J shed 0 bases, with 15 bases lying between them. In DNA, the CDR3 is TGTGCCATTTGCCACGGGAACTCGAACACCGGGGAGCTGTTTTTT. Translated, it gives CAICHGNSNTGELFF.

This sequence joins TRBV20-1 and TRBJ2-7; the match to TRBD1 covers 9 bases. Germline CDR1 DFQATT, CDR2 SNEGSKA (reference sequence). V was pared by 0 bases and J by 6 bases, with 6 bases of the junction left unmatched. The CDR3 spans 14 residues. The CDR3, as DNA: TGCAGTGCTAGAGAGGTGGACAGGGGAGGCGAGCAGTACTTC. This gives the protein CSAREVDRGGEQYF.

The CDR3, as DNA: TGTGCCAGCAGTCTAGCGGGAGGGGAGTCGGAGACCCAGTACTTC. It is translated as CASSLAGGESETQYF. The chain couples TRBV2 to TRBJ2-5, with 12 bases lining up with TRBD2. V trimming: 5 bases; J trimming: 5 bases; junction bases outside the gene matches: 6. This CDR3 region has 15 residues. The germline CDR1 and CDR2 sequences are SNHLY and FYNNEI.

This clonotype was recorded at least ten times. The chain employs TRBV6-1 and TRBJ2-3, with 11 bases identical to TRBD2. CDR1 and CDR2 (germline): MNHNS, SASEGT. V lost 5 bases, J lost 1 base, and 8 bases stayed unmatched. The CDR3 is 17 amino acids. The CDR3: CASSYYPGLAGTDTQYF. In DNA, the CDR3 is TGTGCCAGCAGTTATTATCCGGGACTAGCGGGCACAGATACGCAGTATTTT.

This sequence joins TRBV7-7 and TRBJ2-2, with 10 bases matching TRBD2. From germline, CDR1 is SSHAT and CDR2 FNYEAQ (reference sequence). Germline trimming cut 4 bases from V and 6 bases from J; bases unmatched to any gene: 2. This CDR3 spans 14 amino acids. The CDR3 DNA reads TGTGCCAGCAGCTCCGGACTAGCGGCCGGGGAGCTGTTTTTT. Its protein product is CASSSGLAAGELFF. The variable domain in full, with the rest retrieved from reference TRBV7-7 and TRBJ2-2, is GAGVSQSPRYKVTKRGQDVTLRCDPISSHATLYWYQQALGQGPEFLTYFNYEAQPDKSGLPSDRFSAERPEGSISTLTIQRTEQRDSAMYRCASSSGLAAGELFFGEGSRLTVL.

This clonotype appeared a few times. This sequence joins TRBV19 and TRBJ1-2, with D perhaps matching TRBD1 (6 bases). The ends were cut back, 3 bases at V and 7 bases at J, with 9 bases in the middle. The CDR3 is 12 residues long. Germline loops: CDR1 LNHDA, CDR2 SQIVND (reference sequence). This chain's CDR3 is CASSMGAGGYTF. The CDR3 DNA reads TGTGCCAGTAGTATGGGGGCTGGTGGCTACACCTTC. The complete variable domain, with remaining parts taken from reference TRBV19 and TRBJ1-2, reads DGGITQSPKYLFRKEGQNVTLSCEQNLNHDAMYWYRQDPGQGLRLIYYSQIVNDFQKGDIAEGYSVSREKKESFPLTVTSAQKNPTAFYLCASSMGAGGYTFGSGTRLTVV.

This clonotype was seen a handful of times. A read error may account for a junction end that differs from germline. The chain links TRBV6-5 to TRBJ2-7, with D hard to call. The CDR3 spans 15 residues. From germline, CDR1 is MNHEY and CDR2 SVGAGI. CDR3 coding DNA: TGTGCCGGCAGTTACGACCGCGGCCGCCCAATCGAGCAGTACTTC. Its protein product is CAGSYDRGRPIEQYF.

J is TRBJ2-1 and V is TRBV29-1, with TRBD1 matching 9 bases. Germline CDR1 is SQVTM and CDR2 is ANQGSEA. The CDR3 extends over 14 amino acids. The trim removed 3 bases at V and 2 bases at J, leaving 2 bases unmatched. The CDR3, as DNA: TGCAGCGTTGATTGGGACAGGGCCTACAATGAGCAGTTCTTC. It is translated as CSVDWDRAYNEQFF.

The chain couples TRBV27 to TRBJ1-2, with 7 bases identical to TRBD1. The germline gives CDR1 MNHEY, CDR2 SMNVEV (reference sequence). V lost 0 bases to trimming and J lost 8 bases; unmatched junction nucleotides: 9. The CDR3 has 15 amino acids. CDR3 bases: TGTGCCAGCAGTTTATCGGGACAGCCCGTCCGAGGCTACACCTTC. Translation gives CASSLSGQPVRGYTF.

This clonotype was observed a handful of times. The chain is built from TRBV3-1 and TRBJ1-1; 8 bases are a match to TRBD1. The CDR3 has 14 amino acids. From germline, CDR1 is LGHDT and CDR2 YNNKEL (reference sequence). J was trimmed by 7 bases and V by 0 bases; bases with no gene match: 4. The CDR3 nucleotides are TGTGCCAGCAGCCAAGATCAACAGGGGGTTGAAGCTTTCTTT. This encodes CASSQDQQGVEAFF.

This clonotype has only a few counts. This rearrangement joins TRBV19 to TRBJ2-3, with TRBD1 matching 7 bases. Per the germline V gene, CDR1 is LNHDA and CDR2 is SQIVND (reference sequence). The CDR3 is 15 amino acids. The junction had 4 bases not matched to a gene; V was cut back by 4 bases and J by 0 bases. The CDR3 DNA reads TGTGCCAGTAGTACCCGGGACAGAAGCACAGATACGCAGTATTTT. It encodes CASSTRDRSTDTQYF.

This clonotype was detected only a few times. This rearrangement joins TRBV15 to TRBJ2-3, with TRBD2 matching over 10 bases. Trimming cost V 0 bases and J 4 bases; bases outside gene matches: 7. Germline loops: CDR1 LNHNV, CDR2 YYDKDF (reference sequence). There are 17 residues in the CDR3. This chain's CDR3 is CATSRDRGAGGSDTQYF. In DNA, the CDR3 is TGTGCCACCAGCAGAGATCGGGGAGCGGGAGGGTCAGATACGCAGTATTTT.

This clonotype was observed a handful of times. The chain is built from TRBV25-1 and TRBJ2-5; 12 nucleotides agree with TRBD2. The trim removed 3 bases at V and 1 base at J, leaving 0 bases unmatched. This CDR3 has 15 amino acids. Per germline, CDR1 MGHDK and CDR2 SYGVNS. CDR3 loop: CASSETSGSQETQYF. As DNA, the CDR3 is TGTGCCAGCAGTGAGACTAGCGGGAGCCAAGAGACCCAGTACTTC.

Many counts were recorded for this clonotype. Here the CDR3 reads CASSLVGVEGGSYEQYF. The CDR3 DNA reads TGTGCCAGCAGCTTAGTAGGGGTCGAGGGGGGGTCCTACGAGCAGTACTTC. This chain connects TRBV7-2 to TRBJ2-7; a possible D gene is TRBD2 (7 bases). The CDR3 is 17 amino acids. The V gene lost 1 base and the J gene lost 1 base, with 17 bases spanning the gap. Germline assignment: CDR1 SGHTA and CDR2 FQGNSA.

In DNA, the CDR3 is TGCGCCAGCAGTGCCTTGGCGCTCTCCAAGACCCAGTACTTC. Residues: CASSALALSKTQYF. The chain carries TRBV10-2 and TRBJ2-5; D gene uncertain. CDR3 length: 14 residues. With 4 bases removed from V and 6 bases from J, the gap between germline ends came to 15 bases. CDR1 and CDR2 from the germline V gene are WSHSY and SAAADI.

The genes are TRBV5-5 and TRBJ2-1; TRBD2 agrees at 13 bases. Germline V gives CDR1 SGHKS, CDR2 YYEKEE (reference sequence). V was clipped by 4 bases and J by 0 bases; unmatched bases: 13. The CDR3 totals 20 residues. CDR3: CASSQDPGTSGVSSYNEQFF. CDR3 bases: TGTGCCAGCAGCCAAGATCCCGGGACTAGCGGGGTGAGCTCCTACAATGAGCAGTTCTTC.

This clonotype was detected ten times or more. The chain carries TRBV2 and TRBJ1-1; D possibly corresponds to TRBD1 (5 bases). There are 13 residues in the CDR3. Trimming removed 6 bases at V and 5 bases at J, with 13 bases between. The germline gives CDR1 SNHLY, CDR2 FYNNEI. Here the CDR3 DNA reads TGTGCCAGCAGCGACTGGGGGGGTACTGAAGCTTTCTTT. Its protein is CASSDWGGTEAFF.